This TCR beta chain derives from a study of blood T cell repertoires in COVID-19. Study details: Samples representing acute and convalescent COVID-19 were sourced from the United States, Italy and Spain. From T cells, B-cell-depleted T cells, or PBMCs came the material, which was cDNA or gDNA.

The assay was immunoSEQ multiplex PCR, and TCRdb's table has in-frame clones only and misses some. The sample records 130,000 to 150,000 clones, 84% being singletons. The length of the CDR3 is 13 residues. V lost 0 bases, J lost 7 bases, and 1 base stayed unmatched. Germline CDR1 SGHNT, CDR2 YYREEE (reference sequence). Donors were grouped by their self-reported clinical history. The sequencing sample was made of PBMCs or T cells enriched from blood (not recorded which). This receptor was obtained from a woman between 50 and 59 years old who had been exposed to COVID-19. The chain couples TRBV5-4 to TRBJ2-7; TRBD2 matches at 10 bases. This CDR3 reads CASSLGLAGEQYF. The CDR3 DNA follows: TGTGCCAGCAGCTTGGGACTAGCGGGTGAGCAGTACTTC. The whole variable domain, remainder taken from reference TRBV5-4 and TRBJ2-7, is ETGVTQSPTHLIKTRGQQVTLRCSSQSGHNTVSWYQQALGQGPQFIFQYYREEENGRGNFPPRFSGLQFPNYSSELNVNALELDDSALYLCASSLGLAGEQYFGPGTRLTVT.